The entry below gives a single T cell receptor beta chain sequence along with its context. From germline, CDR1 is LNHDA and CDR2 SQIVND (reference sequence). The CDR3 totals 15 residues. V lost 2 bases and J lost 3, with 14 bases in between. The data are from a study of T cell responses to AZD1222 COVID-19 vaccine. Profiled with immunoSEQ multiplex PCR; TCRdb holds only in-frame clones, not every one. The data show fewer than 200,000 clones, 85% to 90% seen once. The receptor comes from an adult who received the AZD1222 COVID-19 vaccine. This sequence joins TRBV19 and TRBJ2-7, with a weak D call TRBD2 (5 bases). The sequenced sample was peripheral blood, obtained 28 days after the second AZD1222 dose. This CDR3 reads CASSIRESGIYEQYF. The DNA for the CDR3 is TGTGCCAGTAGTATAAGGGAATCGGGGATCTACGAGCAGTACTTC.